Presented here are 21 T cell receptor beta chains from one specimen sequenced in a study of OX40 agonist ivuxolimab in advanced cancers. This table comes from immunoSEQ multiplex PCR, and its TCRdb copy is limited to in-frame clones, with some not included. The sample records about 79,000 clones, just under 95% being singletons. This sample comprised CD4+ or CD8+ T cells sorted from blood, obtained in a trial of the OX40 agonist ivuxolimab. These receptors came from an adult with an advanced solid tumor such as melanoma, head and neck, liver or kidney cancer.

V usage is TRBV10-2 and J usage is TRBJ2-7; no reliable D call. V lost 3 bases to trimming and J lost 5 bases, with 11 bases between them. CDR3 size: 13 residues. The germline V gene has CDR1 WSHSY and CDR2 SAAADI. CDR3 in amino acids: CASSEYGFDEQYF. CDR3 in DNA: TGCGCCAGCAGTGAATATGGGTTCGACGAGCAGTACTTC.

The V call is TRBV4-3, the J call TRBJ2-6, with TRBD1 matching 10 bases. The CDR3 spans 16 residues. CDR1 and CDR2 from the germline V gene are LGHNA and YSLEER. The J segment lost 2 bases and the V segment lost 3 bases, leaving 1 base of the junction unmatched. This chain's CDR3 is CASSHGTGAGANVLTF. CDR3 coding DNA: TGCGCCAGCAGCCATGGGACAGGGGCTGGGGCCAACGTCCTGACTTTC.

The CDR3 DNA is TGTGCCAGCAGGGGGACAGGGGCTTACGAGCAGTACTTC. It codes for CASRGTGAYEQYF. The J gene is TRBJ2-7, the V gene TRBV27; 10 bases align to TRBD1. With 6 bases clipped from V and 4 bases from J, the junction kept 3 bases outside the gene matches. The CDR3 is 13 amino acids. CDR1 and CDR2 from the germline V gene are MNHEY and SMNVEV (reference sequence).

The V gene is TRBV6-6, the J gene TRBJ2-3; the match to TRBD2 covers 11 bases. The CDR3 runs 16 residues. The trim removed 4 bases at V and 4 bases at J, leaving 7 bases unmatched. The V gene's germline CDR1 is MNHNY and CDR2 SVGAGI (reference sequence). CDR3: CASSSHPSGRPDTQYF. CDR3 DNA: TGTGCCAGCAGTTCCCACCCTAGCGGGAGGCCAGATACGCAGTATTTT.

This chain uses TRBV7-3 with TRBJ2-7, with 7 bases identical to TRBD1. V dropped 5 bases and J dropped 5; count of bases not matched to a gene: 9. Germline lookup yields CDR1 SGHTA and CDR2 FQGTGA. The CDR3 totals 14 residues. This CDR3 is CASSLTGERDEQYF. CDR3 bases: TGTGCCAGCAGCCTTACAGGGGAAAGGGACGAGCAGTACTTC.

CDR3 DNA sequence: TGCGCCAGCAGCCAAGTAGGCTACGCAGCGCAAAAACTGTTTTTT. Translated, it gives CASSQVGYAAQKLFF. The chain couples TRBV4-1 to TRBJ1-4; D is uncertain. The germline gives CDR1 MGHRA, CDR2 YSYEKL. V was trimmed by 1 base and J by 9 bases, leaving 15 bases between them. The CDR3 is 15 amino acids.

The gene calls are TRBV18 and TRBJ1-3; 7 nucleotides align to TRBD1. Germline CDR1 reads KGHSH; CDR2 reads LQKENI. The J segment lost 2 bases and the V segment lost 2 bases, leaving 9 bases of the junction unmatched. This CDR3 contains 17 residues. The CDR3 sequence is CASSPIDREGTGNTIYF. DNA for the CDR3: TGTGCCAGCTCACCAATCGACAGGGAAGGAACTGGAAACACCATATATTTT.

The V call is TRBV29-1, the J call TRBJ2-5, with D possibly being TRBD1 or TRBD2 (5 bases each). Germline V gives CDR1 SQVTM, CDR2 ANQGSEA. Trimming pared 4 bases from V and 2 bases from J, leaving 11 bases between. The CDR3 length is 13 residues. In DNA form, the CDR3 reads TGCAGCGTTGCTGGGACCGTACAAGAGACCCAGTACTTC. It codes for CSVAGTVQETQYF.

This chain connects TRBV6-5 to TRBJ2-5; TRBD1 is a possible D gene (6 bases). Trimming pared 6 bases from V and 3 bases from J, leaving 14 bases between. CDR3 size: 14 residues. Per germline, CDR1 MNHEY and CDR2 SVGAGI. Here the CDR3 reads CASSPPTGEETQYF. The CDR3 coding sequence is TGTGCCAGCAGCCCCCCGACAGGTGAAGAGACCCAGTACTTC.

The chain joins TRBV19 to TRBJ2-7; 11 bases map to TRBD1. Germline CDR1 is LNHDA and CDR2 is SQIVND (reference sequence). V was pared by 8 bases and J by 3 bases, with 6 bases of the junction left unmatched. This CDR3 comprises 14 residues. CDR3 residues: CASSYGTGGYEQYF. The CDR3 DNA follows: TGTGCCAGTTCCTACGGGACAGGGGGCTACGAGCAGTACTTC.

V is TRBV7-2 and J is TRBJ2-1; 7 bases match TRBD2. The ends lost 5 bases at V and 10 bases at J; junction bases unmatched: 11. The CDR3 contains 14 residues. CDR1 is SGHTA and CDR2 is FQGNSA in the germline V gene. CDR3 loop: CASSPSAGWGEQFF. DNA of the CDR3: TGTGCCAGCAGCCCCTCAGCGGGGTGGGGCGAGCAGTTCTTC.

The chain is built from TRBV4-3 and TRBJ2-7, with D perhaps matching TRBD1 (6 bases). This CDR3 is 16 amino acids long. The V gene's germline CDR1 is LGHNA and CDR2 YSLEER. V lost 0 bases and J lost 4, with 16 bases in between. The CDR3 loop reads CASSQDRTGSGYEQYF. CDR3 coding DNA: TGCGCCAGCAGCCAAGATAGAACAGGGAGCGGATACGAGCAGTACTTC.

The V and J genes are TRBV7-9 and TRBJ2-7; 12 bases are a match to TRBD1. The trim removed 4 bases at V and 3 bases at J, leaving 4 bases unmatched. The germline V gene has CDR1 SEHNR and CDR2 FQNEAQ (reference sequence). This CDR3 has 15 residues. CDR3 in amino acids: CASSYGTGGLYEQYF. The CDR3 coding sequence is TGTGCCAGCAGCTATGGGACAGGGGGCCTCTACGAGCAGTACTTC.

The chain employs TRBV7-8 and TRBJ2-1; 11 nucleotides line up with TRBD2. J gave up 2 bases and V 1 base, and 13 bases lay outside the gene matches. The CDR3 runs to 20 residues. Germline V gene data show CDR1 as SGHVS and CDR2 as FQNEAQ. The CDR3 DNA is TGTGCCAGCAGCTTAGGCCTAGCGGGGGGCGAAATAATAACCTACAATGAGCAGTTCTTC. It translates to CASSLGLAGGEIITYNEQFF.

This sequence joins TRBV7-6 and TRBJ1-6, with D tentatively TRBD1 (5 bases). The CDR3 covers 16 residues. Germline V CDR1 and CDR2: SGHVS, FNYEAQ. Trimming cost V 2 bases and J 2 bases, with 10 bases left between them. The CDR3 DNA reads TGTGCCAGCAGCTTAAACGGGGACCCCTATAATTCACCCCTCCACTTT. Translated, it gives CASSLNGDPYNSPLHF.

The chain carries TRBV10-1 and TRBJ2-5; TRBD1 might be the D (6 bases). The CDR3 runs 14 residues. The germline V gene has CDR1 WNHNN and CDR2 SYGVQD (reference sequence). Trimming left V 4 bases short and J 4 bases short, with 13 bases between. CDR3 region: CASSVIGQSETQYF. CDR3 in DNA: TGCGCCAGCAGTGTAATCGGACAGTCAGAGACCCAGTACTTC.

V and J are TRBV7-8 and TRBJ1-5; tentative D call: TRBD1 (5 bases). The CDR3 has 14 amino acids. Per the germline V gene, CDR1 is SGHVS and CDR2 is FQNEAQ. The V and J ends lost 5 bases and 3 bases respectively, with 11 bases between them. The CDR3 sequence: CASSKGQINQPQHF. CDR3 coding DNA: TGTGCCAGCAGCAAGGGGCAGATCAATCAGCCCCAGCATTTT.

This chain connects TRBV7-9 to TRBJ2-7, with no clear D. Germline CDR1 SEHNR, CDR2 FQNEAQ (reference sequence). V shed 1 base and J shed 2 bases, with 6 bases lying between them. CDR3 size: 13 residues. CDR3 DNA: TGTGCCAGCAGCTTAGACCCGACCTACGAGCAGTACTTC. Amino acids: CASSLDPTYEQYF.

This rearrangement joins TRBV7-2 to TRBJ1-5; D perhaps matches TRBD1 (5 bases). The CDR3 has 16 residues. V lost 5 bases to trimming and J lost 5 bases, with 19 bases between them. Germline V gives CDR1 SGHTA, CDR2 FQGNSA. CDR3 DNA: TGTGCCAGCAGCCCCTATTCGTGGGGGGATGATCAGCCCCAGCATTTT. Its protein is CASSPYSWGDDQPQHF.

This clone appeared a single time. The junction differs from germline at one of its ends, possibly a read error. The chain has TRBV4-3 and TRBJ2-7, with a tentative D call TRBD2 (7 bases). The CDR3 sequence is 15 residues long. Germline CDR1 and CDR2: LGHNA and YSLEER. The CDR3 here is CASSQGSGGSHEQYF. CDR3 nucleotide sequence: TGCGCCAGCAGCCAAGGCTCGGGGGGCTCCCACGAGCAGTACTTC.

The V gene is TRBV29-1, the J gene TRBJ2-7; unclear D gene. CDR3 length equals 11 residues. The V gene lost 8 bases and the J gene lost 2 bases, with 10 bases spanning the gap. Germline V gene data show CDR1 as SQVTM and CDR2 as ANQGSEA. The CDR3 DNA sequence: TGCAGCACTATAGGTCCCTACGAGCAGTACTTC. Its translation: CSTIGPYEQYF.